In this sample, the clone carrying this T cell receptor (beta chain) turned up a few times. The sample's time point: after dendritic cell vaccination, including at tumor progression/relapse. Using immunoSEQ multiplex PCR, the repertoire was profiled, and TCRdb retains in-frame clones only, with some absent. The sample contains under 75,000 clones, under 90% of which appear only once. These data originate in a study of glioma-infiltrating T cells after dendritic cell vaccination. Study-wide context: Samples are from glioblastoma patients in Phase I and II dendritic cell vaccine trials.

J was trimmed by 1 base and V by 3 bases; bases with no gene match: 1. The CDR3 is 16 amino acids. Per the germline V gene, CDR1 is SGHRS and CDR2 is YFSETQ. The sample here was blood, taken after dendritic cell vaccination. The clonotype was recovered from a human donor with glioblastoma. The chain recombines TRBV5-1 with TRBJ2-3; 14 bases agree with TRBD2. The chain's CDR3 is CASSSGLAGGTDTQYF. CDR3 coding DNA: TGCGCCAGCAGCTCGGGACTAGCGGGGGGCACAGATACGCAGTATTTT.